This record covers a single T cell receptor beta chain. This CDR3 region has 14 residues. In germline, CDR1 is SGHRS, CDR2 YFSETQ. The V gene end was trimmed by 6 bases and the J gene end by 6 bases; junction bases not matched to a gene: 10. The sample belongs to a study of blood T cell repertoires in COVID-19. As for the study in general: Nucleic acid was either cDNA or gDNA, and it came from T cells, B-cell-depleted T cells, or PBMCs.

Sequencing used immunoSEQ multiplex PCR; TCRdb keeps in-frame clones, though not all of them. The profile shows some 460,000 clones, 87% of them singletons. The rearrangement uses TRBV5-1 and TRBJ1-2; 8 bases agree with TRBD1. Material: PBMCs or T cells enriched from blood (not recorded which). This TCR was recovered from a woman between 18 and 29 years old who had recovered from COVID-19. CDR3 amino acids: CASKWTGFGDGYTF. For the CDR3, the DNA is TGCGCCAGCAAGTGGACAGGGTTCGGGGATGGCTACACCTTC.